These T cell receptor beta chains were read from a single sample in a study of identical twins. MiXCR, run by TCRdb on the 5' RACE reads, gives a single entry per CDR3 protein. The table lists 690,000 or so distinct CDR3 sequences, around 5.7% of them singletons. The specimen sequenced was naive T cells sorted from blood. The receptors come from a man between 18 and 29 years old in good health. Both conserved end residues are part of each CDR3. The D gene is left open where the match is weak. The size field is filled for only some rows; it gives once, few, many or a size class.

TRBV29-1	many	NA	TRBJ2-2	CSVEELGPTTGELFF	TGCAGCGTTGAAGAATTGGGTCCCACCACCGGGGAGCTGTTTTTT
TRBV5-1	few	NA	TRBJ1-2	CASSLEGTTYYGYTF	TGCGCCAGCAGCTTGGAGGGGACGACTTACTATGGCTACACCTTC
TRBV6-2/TRBV6-3	many	NA	TRBJ1-2	CASSGHLNYGYTF	TGTGCCAGCAGCGGACACCTAAACTATGGCTACACCTTC
TRBV11-2	NA	TRBD2	TRBJ2-1	CASSLLSGSRYNEQFF	TGTGCCAGCAGCTTGCTTAGCGGGAGTAGGTACAATGAGCAGTTCTTC
TRBV21-1	NA	NA	TRBJ2-4	CASLPEATKNIQYF	TGTGCCAGCCTCCCGGAGGCTACTAAAAACATTCAGTACTTC
TRBV18	NA	NA	TRBJ2-4	CASSPPEGVAKNIQYF	TGTGCCAGCTCACCACCTGAGGGAGTAGCCAAAAACATTCAGTACTTC
TRBV3-1	NA	NA	TRBJ2-3	CASSPRDAGPDTKYF	TGTGCCAGCAGCCCCCGGGACGCAGGGCCAGATACGAAGTATTTT
TRBV6-2/TRBV6-3	NA	NA	TRBJ1-5	CASSYSNARDQPQHF	TGTGCCAGCAGTTACTCGAATGCCCGGGATCAGCCCCAGCATTTT
TRBV6-5	few	NA	TRBJ2-2	CASSYGAGADTGELFF	TGTGCCAGCAGTTACGGGGCAGGTGCGGACACCGGGGAGCTGTTTTTT
TRBV12-3/TRBV12-4	few	TRBD2	TRBJ2-5	CASSTGTSGRVYQETQYF	TGTGCCAGCAGTACCGGGACTAGCGGGCGGGTATACCAAGAGACCCAGTACTTC
TRBV21-1	few	NA	TRBJ1-1	CASSESGRNTEAFF	TGTGCCAGCAGCGAGTCCGGGAGAAACACTGAAGCTTTCTTT
TRBV20-1	many	NA	TRBJ1-4	CSASAIEGQGSEKLFF	TGCAGTGCTAGCGCGATCGAGGGGCAGGGGAGTGAAAAACTGTTTTTT
TRBV3-1	NA	NA	TRBJ2-2	CASSRREKTGELFF	TGTGCCAGCAGCCGAAGAGAGAAGACCGGGGAGCTGTTTTTT
TRBV14	many	NA	TRBJ2-1	CASSHGYNEQFF	TGTGCCAGCAGCCATGGGTACAATGAGCAGTTCTTC
TRBV4-2	few	TRBD1	TRBJ2-2	CASSQAPGQGMTGNTGELFF	TGTGCCAGCAGCCAGGCACCGGGACAGGGGATGACGGGGAACACCGGGGAGCTGTTTTTT
TRBV5-6	few	TRBD2	TRBJ2-3	CASRHSGRAPDTQYF	TGTGCCAGCAGACATAGCGGGAGGGCCCCAGATACGCAGTATTTT
TRBV20-1	few	TRBD2	TRBJ2-3	CSADTSGTDTQYF	TGCAGTGCTGACACTAGCGGCACAGATACGCAGTATTTT
TRBV12-3/TRBV12-4	many	NA	TRBJ2-2	CASSLARGGELFF	TGTGCCAGCAGTTTAGCTCGTGGCGGGGAGCTGTTTTTT
TRBV4-1	few	NA	TRBJ1-5	CASSQVGNQPQHF	TGCGCCAGCAGCCAAGTCGGTAATCAGCCCCAGCATTTT
TRBV6-2/TRBV6-3	few	TRBD2	TRBJ2-1	CASRPGLAGGSSYNEQFF	TGTGCCAGCAGACCGGGACTAGCGGGAGGAAGCTCCTACAATGAGCAGTTCTTC